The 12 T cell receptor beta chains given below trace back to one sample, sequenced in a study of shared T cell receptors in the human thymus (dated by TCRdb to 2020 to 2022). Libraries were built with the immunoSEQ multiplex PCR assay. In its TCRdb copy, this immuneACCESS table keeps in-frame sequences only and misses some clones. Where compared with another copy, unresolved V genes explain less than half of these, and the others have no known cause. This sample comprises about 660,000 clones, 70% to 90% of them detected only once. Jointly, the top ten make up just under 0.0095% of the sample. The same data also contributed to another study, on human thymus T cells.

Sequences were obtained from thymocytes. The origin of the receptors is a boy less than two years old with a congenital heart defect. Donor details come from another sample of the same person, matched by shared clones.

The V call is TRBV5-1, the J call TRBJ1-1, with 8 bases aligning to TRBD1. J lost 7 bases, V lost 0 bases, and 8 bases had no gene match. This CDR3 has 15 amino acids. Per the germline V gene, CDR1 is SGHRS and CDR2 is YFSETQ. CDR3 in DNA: TGCGCCAGCAGCTTGGATCCAGGGGGCGCGGGTGAAGCTTTCTTT. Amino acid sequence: CASSLDPGGAGEAFF.

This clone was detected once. CDR3 residues: CASSPAGAAYEQYF. DNA for the CDR3: TGCGCCAGCAGTCCAGCGGGAGCCGCCTACGAGCAGTACTTC. The V and J genes are TRBV10-1 and TRBJ2-7, with 8 bases identical to TRBD2. V lost 5 bases, J lost 2 bases, and 5 bases stayed unmatched. This CDR3 comprises 14 residues. The germline V gene has CDR1 WNHNN and CDR2 SYGVQD (reference sequence).

Written as DNA, the CDR3 is TGCAGCGTTGAGAGGGGAGGTGGCTACACCTTC. The encoded protein is CSVERGGGYTF. This chain uses TRBV29-1 with TRBJ1-2, with D possibly matching TRBD1 (5 bases). Germline-derived CDR1 and CDR2 are SQVTM and ANQGSEA. The CDR3 runs to 11 residues. Trimming removed 3 bases at V and 7 bases at J, with 9 bases between. Looking up the rest from reference TRBV29-1 and TRBJ1-2 gives the full variable domain: SAVISQKPSRDICQRGTSLTIQCQVDSQVTMMFWYRQQPGQSLTLIATANQGSEATYESGFVIDKFPISRPNLTFSTLTVSNMSPEDSSIYLCSVERGGGYTFGSGTRLTVV.

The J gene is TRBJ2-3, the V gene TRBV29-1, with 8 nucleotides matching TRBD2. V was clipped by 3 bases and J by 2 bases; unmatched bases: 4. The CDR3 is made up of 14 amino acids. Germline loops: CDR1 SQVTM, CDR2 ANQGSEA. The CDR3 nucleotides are TGCAGCGTTGAGGGACTAGGTAACACAGATACGCAGTATTTT. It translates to CSVEGLGNTDTQYF.

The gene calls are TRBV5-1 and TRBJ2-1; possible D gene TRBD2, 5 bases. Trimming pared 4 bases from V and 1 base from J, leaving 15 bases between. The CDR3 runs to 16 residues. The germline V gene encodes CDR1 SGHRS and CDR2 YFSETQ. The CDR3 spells CASSPGKRLSYNEQFF. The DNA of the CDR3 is TGCGCCAGCAGCCCCGGAAAGCGGTTGTCCTACAATGAGCAGTTCTTC.

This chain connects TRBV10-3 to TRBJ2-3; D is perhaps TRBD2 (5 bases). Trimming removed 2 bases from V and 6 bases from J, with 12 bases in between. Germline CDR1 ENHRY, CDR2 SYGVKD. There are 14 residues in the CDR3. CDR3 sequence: CAISETPVADTQYF. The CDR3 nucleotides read TGTGCCATCAGTGAGACCCCGGTAGCGGATACGCAGTATTTT.

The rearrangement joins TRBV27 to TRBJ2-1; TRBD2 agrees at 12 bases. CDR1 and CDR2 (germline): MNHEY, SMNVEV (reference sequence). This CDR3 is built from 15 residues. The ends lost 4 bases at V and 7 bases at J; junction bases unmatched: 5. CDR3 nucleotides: TGTGCCAGCAGTTCAGGACTAGCGGGGCCTAATGAGCAGTTCTTC. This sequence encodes CASSSGLAGPNEQFF.

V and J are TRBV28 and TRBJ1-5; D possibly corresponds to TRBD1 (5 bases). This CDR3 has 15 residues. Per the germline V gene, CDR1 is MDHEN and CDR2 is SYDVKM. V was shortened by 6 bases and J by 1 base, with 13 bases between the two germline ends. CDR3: CASRPPDRSNQPQHF. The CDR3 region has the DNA TGTGCCAGCAGACCACCAGACAGAAGCAATCAGCCCCAGCATTTT.

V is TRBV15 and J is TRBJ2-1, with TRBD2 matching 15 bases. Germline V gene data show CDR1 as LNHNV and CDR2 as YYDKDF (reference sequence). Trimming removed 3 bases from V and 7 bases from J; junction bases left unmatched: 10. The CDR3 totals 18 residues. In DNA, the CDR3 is TGTGCCACCAGCAGCTGCCCCGGAGGACTAGCGGGGGGGAATGAGCAGTTCTTC. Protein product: CATSSCPGGLAGGNEQFF.

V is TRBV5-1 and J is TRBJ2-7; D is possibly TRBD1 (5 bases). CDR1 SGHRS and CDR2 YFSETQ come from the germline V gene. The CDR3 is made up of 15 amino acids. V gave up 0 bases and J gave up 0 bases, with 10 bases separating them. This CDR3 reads CASSLGGSLSYEQYF. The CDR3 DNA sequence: TGCGCCAGCAGCTTGGGGGGCAGCCTCTCCTACGAGCAGTACTTC.

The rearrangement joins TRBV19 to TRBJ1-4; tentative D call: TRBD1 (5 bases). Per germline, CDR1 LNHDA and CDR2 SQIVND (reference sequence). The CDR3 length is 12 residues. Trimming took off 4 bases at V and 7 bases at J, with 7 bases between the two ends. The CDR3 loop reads CASSNQGEKLFF. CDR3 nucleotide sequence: TGTGCCAGTAGTAACCAGGGTGAAAAACTGTTTTTT.

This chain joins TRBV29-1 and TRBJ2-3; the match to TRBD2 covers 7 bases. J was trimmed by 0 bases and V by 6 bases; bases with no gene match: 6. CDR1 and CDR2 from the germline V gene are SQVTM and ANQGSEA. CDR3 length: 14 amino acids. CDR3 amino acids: CSVAGDPSTDTQYF. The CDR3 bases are TGCAGCGTCGCGGGGGACCCTAGCACAGATACGCAGTATTTT.